Listed below are T cell receptor beta chains from one sample, sequenced in a study of CD8+ T cells in alopecia areata. The method was immunoSEQ multiplex PCR; TCRdb's version includes in-frame clones alone and lacks a portion of them. The sample has approximately 190,000 clones, nearly 60% seen once; the top ten hold 5.5%. The source material was CD4+ T cells sorted from blood, sampled at week 24, from a patient treated with tofacitinib. The receptors were sampled from a human donor with alopecia areata. The CDR3 runs from the conserved cysteine through the conserved F or W. The D gene is left open where the match is weak. A row's size may be missing; if present it is once, few, many or a size class.

d_gene	v_gene	abundance	j_gene	CDR3aa	CDR3nt
TRBD1	TRBV30	few	TRBJ2-3	CAWRQGATDTQYF	TGTGCCTGGAGACAGGGGGCGACAGATACGCAGTATTTT
TRBD1	TRBV29-1	NA	TRBJ1-2	CSVGQGQDYGYTF	TGCAGCGTTGGCCAGGGACAGGACTATGGCTACACCTTC
NA	TRBV30	NA	TRBJ2-5	CAWSPWETQYF	TGTGCCTGGAGTCCCTGGGAGACCCAGTACTTC
NA	TRBV15	NA	TRBJ1-2	CATSRRTPGTTTGYTF	TGTGCCACCAGCAGAAGGACGCCCGGGACAACTACGGGCTACACCTTC
TRBD2	TRBV4-3	NA	TRBJ2-3	CASSRAGGTDTQYF	TGCGCCAGCAGCCGAGCGGGGGGCACAGATACGCAGTATTTT
TRBD2	TRBV11-3	NA	TRBJ2-5	CASSGRDETQYF	TGTGCCAGTAGCGGGAGGGACGAGACCCAGTACTTC
NA	TRBV19	few	TRBJ1-1	CASSIGRNTEAFF	TGTGCCAGTAGTATAGGTAGAAACACTGAAGCTTTCTTT
TRBD1	TRBV7-9	NA	TRBJ1-2	CASSVGQGIGYTF	TGTGCCAGCAGCGTAGGACAGGGAATTGGCTACACCTTC
NA	TRBV18	NA	TRBJ1-5	CASSPSAGHNQPQHF	TGTGCCAGCTCACCATCGGCAGGGCACAATCAGCCCCAGCATTTT
NA	TRBV30	NA	TRBJ2-6	CAWSVGGAGANVLTF	TGTGCCTGGAGTGTAGGGGGGGCTGGGGCCAACGTCCTGACTTTC
NA	TRBV29-1	few	TRBJ2-5	CSVIRDIQETQYF	TGCAGCGTTATCCGGGACATCCAAGAGACCCAGTACTTC
TRBD1	TRBV5-1	NA	TRBJ2-5	CASSRVGTGGQETQYF	TGCGCCAGCAGCAGAGTAGGGACAGGGGGCCAGGAGACCCAGTACTTC
TRBD1	TRBV29-1	NA	TRBJ1-2	CSVVDDRGGGYTF	TGCAGCGTTGTAGATGACAGGGGTGGCGGCTACACCTTC
NA	TRBV18	NA	TRBJ1-5	CASSRGSSNQPQHF	TGTGCCAGCTCTCGGGGCAGTAGCAATCAGCCCCAGCATTTT
NA	TRBV6-5	NA	TRBJ2-3	CASTSGRPSGTQYF	TGTGCCAGCACTTCGGGGCGGCCCAGTGGTACGCAGTATTTT
TRBD2	TRBV29-1	NA	TRBJ2-1	CSVLTSGDYNEQFF	TGCAGCGTCTTAACTAGCGGGGATTACAATGAGCAGTTCTTC
NA	TRBV6-5	NA	TRBJ2-7	CASSYSGLAHYEQYF	TGTGCCAGCAGTTACTCCGGCCTAGCGCACTACGAGCAGTACTTC
TRBD1	TRBV4-2	NA	TRBJ1-5	CASSQDAGTGNYQPQHF	TGTGCCAGCAGCCAAGATGCCGGGACAGGCAACTATCAGCCCCAGCATTTT
NA	TRBV7-9	NA	TRBJ2-1	CASSTELEQFF	TGTGCCAGCAGCACAGAGCTTGAGCAGTTCTTC
NA	TRBV5-1	few	TRBJ2-1	CASSSSTPTYNEQFF	TGCGCCAGCAGCTCTTCAACTCCTACCTACAATGAGCAGTTCTTC
TRBD1	TRBV7-3	NA	TRBJ2-2	CASSQNRGSTGELFF	TGTGCCAGCAGCCAAAACAGGGGATCGACCGGGGAGCTGTTTTTT
NA	TRBV27	few	TRBJ1-5	CASSLSWGLSNQPQHF	TGTGCCAGCAGTTTATCGTGGGGCTTAAGCAATCAGCCCCAGCATTTT
TRBD1	TRBV7-6	few	TRBJ1-1	CASSLGQGRFAEAFF	TGTGCCAGCAGCTTGGGACAGGGGAGGTTTGCTGAAGCTTTCTTT
NA	TRBV15	NA	TRBJ2-2	CATSRGRTANTGELFF	TGTGCCACCAGCAGAGGCAGGACCGCGAACACCGGGGAGCTGTTTTTT
TRBD2	TRBV6-5	once	TRBJ2-1	CASSSRTSGGRGFF	TGTGCCAGCAGTTCCCGGACTAGCGGGGGCCGGGGGTTCTTC
TRBD1	TRBV29-1	NA	TRBJ1-2	CSALPLTGINYGYTF	TGCAGCGCACTACCTCTGACAGGGATTAACTATGGCTACACCTTC
TRBD1	TRBV2	NA	TRBJ2-1	CASMRGQGGNEQFF	TGTGCCAGCATGCGGGGACAGGGCGGTAATGAGCAGTTCTTC
TRBD1	TRBV7-2	many	TRBJ1-2	CASSLWNTGEGYTF	TGTGCCAGCAGCTTGTGGAACACAGGGGAGGGCTACACCTTC
NA	TRBV7-2	NA	TRBJ1-2	CASARERGPYGYTF	TGTGCCTCCGCTCGGGAGAGGGGTCCCTATGGCTACACCTTC
TRBD2	TRBV7-2	once	TRBJ2-5	CASSLKAGGGQTQYF	TGTGCCAGCAGCTTAAAGGCGGGGGGCGGGCAGACCCAGTACTTC
TRBD1	TRBV7-7	NA	TRBJ2-2	CASSLGAGTGTGELFF	TGTGCCAGCAGCTTGGGCGCCGGGACAGGGACCGGGGAGCTGTTTTTT
NA	TRBV14	NA	TRBJ2-1	CASSLVEENNEQFF	TGTGCCAGCAGCCTGGTTGAGGAGAACAATGAGCAGTTCTTC
NA	TRBV29-1	few	TRBJ1-2	CSVGGNYGYTF	TGCAGCGTTGGGGGGAACTATGGCTACACCTTC
TRBD1	TRBV5-1	few	TRBJ1-2	CASSNPGQGDGGYTF	TGCGCCAGCAGCAATCCGGGACAGGGGGATGGTGGCTACACCTTC
TRBD2	TRBV7-3	NA	TRBJ2-3	CASSLGTIPTDTQYF	TGTGCCAGCAGCTTAGGGACTATCCCGACAGATACGCAGTATTTT
NA	TRBV5-6	few	TRBJ1-2	CASSSRAGGSDYGYTF	TGTGCCAGCAGCTCCAGGGCTGGGGGTTCGGACTATGGCTACACCTTC
NA	TRBV7-9	NA	TRBJ1-2	CASSLYRENYGYTF	TGTGCCAGCAGCCTCTACAGGGAGAACTATGGCTACACCTTC
NA	TRBV7-3	few	TRBJ1-1	CASSLAGLVPEAFF	TGTGCCAGCAGCTTAGCAGGGTTGGTTCCCGAAGCTTTCTTT
NA	TRBV9	NA	TRBJ2-3	CASSVTGADTQYF	TGTGCCAGCAGCGTTACTGGGGCAGATACGCAGTATTTT
TRBD1	TRBV10-3	NA	TRBJ1-6	CAMWTGFDDSPLHF	TGTGCCATGTGGACAGGGTTTGACGATTCACCCCTCCACTTT
NA	TRBV5-1	NA	TRBJ1-4	CASSLGGEKLFF	TGCGCCAGCAGCTTGGGGGGTGAAAAACTGTTTTTT
NA	TRBV6-5	few	TRBJ2-5	CASSYTRQAETQYF	TGTGCCAGCAGTTACACTAGACAGGCGGAGACCCAGTACTTC
TRBD1	TRBV25-1	NA	TRBJ1-3	CASLDRGDTIYF	TGTGCCAGCCTAGACAGGGGGGACACCATATATTTT
TRBD2	TRBV9	NA	TRBJ2-2	CASSVAGGTGELFF	TGTGCCAGCAGCGTAGCGGGGGGAACCGGGGAGCTGTTTTTT
NA	TRBV18	NA	TRBJ2-7	CASSPNSSYEQYF	TGTGCCAGCTCACCAAACTCGTCCTACGAGCAGTACTTC
TRBD2	TRBV9	few	TRBJ2-3	CASSESGLAYTDTQYF	TGTGCCAGCAGCGAGTCGGGACTAGCGTACACAGATACGCAGTATTTT
NA	TRBV2	NA	TRBJ1-2	CASNQGGLGYTF	TGTGCCAGCAATCAGGGCGGGCTTGGCTACACCTTC
NA	TRBV9	NA	TRBJ2-1	CASSERGSYNEQFF	TGTGCCAGCAGCGAAAGGGGCTCCTACAATGAGCAGTTCTTC
NA	TRBV28	NA	TRBJ2-4	CASSLNGILAKNIQYF	TGTGCCAGCAGTTTAAACGGAATACTAGCCAAAAACATTCAGTACTTC
NA	TRBV6-5	NA	TRBJ1-1	CASGREGNTEAFF	TGTGCCAGCGGACGGGAGGGGAACACTGAAGCTTTCTTT
NA	TRBV5-1	NA	TRBJ1-5	CASSLVAGGNQPQHF	TGCGCCAGCAGCTTGGTCGCAGGCGGCAATCAGCCCCAGCATTTT
NA	TRBV30	once	TRBJ1-5	CAWSGGYSGWNQPQHF	TGTGCCTGGAGTGGGGGTTACAGCGGATGGAATCAGCCCCAGCATTTT
TRBD1	TRBV7-3	NA	TRBJ2-3	CASSLSRTGGVDTQYF	TGTGCCAGCAGCTTATCCCGGACAGGGGGCGTGGATACGCAGTATTTT
NA	TRBV5-4	few	TRBJ2-3	CASSFSTDSDTQYF	TGTGCCAGCAGCTTTTCCACAGATTCAGATACGCAGTATTTT
TRBD2	TRBV5-1	NA	TRBJ2-7	CASSLLLAGGPETYEQYF	TGCGCCAGCAGCCTCCTACTAGCGGGGGGGCCTGAGACCTACGAGCAGTACTTC
NA	TRBV7-8	NA	TRBJ1-2	CASRGMGYGYTF	TGTGCCAGCAGGGGGATGGGTTATGGCTACACCTTC
TRBD1	TRBV5-1	NA	TRBJ2-7	CASSPQGQGIYEQYF	TGCGCCAGCAGCCCCCAGGGACAGGGGATTTACGAGCAGTACTTC